The T cell receptor beta chain under discussion was sequenced for a study of T cells in Graves' hyperthyroidism and ophthalmopathy. Findings and limits, study-wide: Most thyroid clonotypes with frequency above 0.001 were detected in blood.

Not enrolled were patients with uncontrolled infection, other autoimmune disease, pregnancy or lactation. Orbital computed tomography, thyroid ultrasound, serum thyroxine and TRAb, and clinical symptoms together informed the diagnoses. V lost 6 bases and J lost 1, with 13 bases in between. Germline V lookup: CDR1 ENHRY, CDR2 SYGVKD. This CDR3 comprises 16 residues. From RNA transcripts, TCR beta CDR3 regions were amplified. In the first-round RT-PCR of the TCR CDR3, the HTBI primer set was used. Each CDR3 protein is one row after TCRdb ran MiXCR on the multiplex PCR reads. The data hold over 650,000 distinct CDR3 sequences, with roughly 46% observed a single time. As regards this clonotype: Its antigen remains unidentified.

The sample taken for sequencing was peripheral blood or thyroid tissue (not recorded which). This TCR derives from an adult man with Graves' disease, either hyperthyroidism or ophthalmopathy (not recorded which). This chain links TRBV10-3 with TRBJ2-6; the D gene is possibly TRBD1 (6 bases). CDR3 region: CAISPQTGSGANVLTF. The DNA of the CDR3 is TGTGCCATCAGCCCCCAAACAGGGTCTGGGGCCAACGTCCTGACTTTC.